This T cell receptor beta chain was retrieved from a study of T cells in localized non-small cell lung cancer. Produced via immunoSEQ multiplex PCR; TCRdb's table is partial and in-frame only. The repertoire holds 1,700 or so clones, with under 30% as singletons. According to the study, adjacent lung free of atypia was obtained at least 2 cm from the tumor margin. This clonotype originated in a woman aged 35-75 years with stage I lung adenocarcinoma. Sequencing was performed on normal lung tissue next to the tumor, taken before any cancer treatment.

This CDR3 reads CASSTDRRGYNEKLFF. The CDR3 region has the DNA TGTGCCAGCAGTACGGACAGGCGAGGCTATAATGAAAAACTGTTTTTT. This rearrangement joins TRBV2 to TRBJ1-4; 7 bases are a match to TRBD1. V trimming: 5 bases; J trimming: 4 bases; junction bases outside the gene matches: 10. The CDR3 totals 16 residues. The V gene's germline CDR1 is SNHLY and CDR2 FYNNEI.